This entry is about one T cell receptor (beta chain). Researchers tagged individual cDNA molecules with unique molecular identifiers. TCRdb analysed the 5' RACE reads with MiXCR anew, one entry per CDR3 protein. The data hold 50,000 or so distinct CDR3 sequences, with 12% observed a single time. This record belongs to a study of early T cells in non-severe SARS-CoV-2 infection. Whole-study context: Chains were not paired, and sequencing was done on bulk RNA from unsorted whole blood.

This CDR3 has 15 amino acids. Trimming stripped 0 bases from V and 4 bases from J, with 11 bases between. CDR1 and CDR2 from the germline V gene are LGHDT and YNNKEL (reference sequence). Specimen: whole blood. This rearrangement joins TRBV3-1 to TRBJ2-3, with a tentative D call TRBD2 (6 bases). The sequence was collected from an adult who was a healthcare worker with PCR-confirmed SARS-CoV-2 infection or an uninfected control (not recorded which). The CDR3 spells CASSQDSGRSDTQYF. The DNA for the CDR3 is TGTGCCAGCAGCCAAGACAGCGGGCGATCAGATACGCAGTATTTT.